This is a list of T cell receptor beta chains from one sample in a study of blood T cell repertoires in COVID-19. Produced via immunoSEQ multiplex PCR; TCRdb's table is partial and in-frame only. The sample holds under 350,000 clones, approximately 86% seen once. Sequenced sample: PBMCs or T cells enriched from blood (not recorded which). Receptors were obtained from a woman between 40 and 55 years old with acute COVID-19. The CDR3 runs from the conserved cysteine through the conserved F or W. Each record gives: J gene, V gene, clone size, D gene, CDR3 protein, CDR3 DNA. The D gene is left open where the match is weak. For some rows the clone size is stated as once, few or many, or as a class when expanded; others skip it.

j_call: TRBJ2-1
v_call: TRBV3-1/TRBV3-2
clone_size: once
d_call: .
cdr3_aa: CASSQGGGAYNEQFF
cdr3_nt: TGTGCCAGCAGCCAGGGCGGGGGCGCCTACAATGAGCAGTTCTTC

j_call: TRBJ1-2
v_call: TRBV7-2
clone_size: .
d_call: .
cdr3_aa: CASSLEAGTRGYTF
cdr3_nt: TGTGCCAGCAGCTTAGAAGCCGGCACCAGGGGCTACACCTTC

j_call: TRBJ2-1
v_call: TRBV6-5
clone_size: once
d_call: .
cdr3_aa: CASSWSSLDVNEQFF
cdr3_nt: TGTGCCAGCAGTTGGTCTAGCTTAGATGTCAATGAGCAGTTCTTC

j_call: TRBJ2-1
v_call: TRBV9
clone_size: .
d_call: TRBD2
cdr3_aa: CASSGTSGVEQFF
cdr3_nt: TGTGCCAGCAGCGGGACTAGCGGGGTTGAGCAGTTCTTC

j_call: TRBJ2-2
v_call: TRBV6-4
clone_size: .
d_call: TRBD2
cdr3_aa: CASSAKGLAANTGELFF
cdr3_nt: TGTGCCAGCAGTGCAAAGGGACTAGCGGCGAACACCGGGGAGCTGTTTTTT

j_call: TRBJ2-1
v_call: TRBV7-9
clone_size: few
d_call: TRBD1
cdr3_aa: CASSLMGTGGGEQFF
cdr3_nt: TGTGCCAGCAGCTTGATGGGGACAGGGGGCGGTGAGCAGTTCTTC

j_call: TRBJ1-4
v_call: TRBV7-9
clone_size: .
d_call: .
cdr3_aa: CASSSGKGVGGNEKLFF
cdr3_nt: TGTGCCAGCAGCTCCGGGAAGGGGGTAGGTGGTAATGAAAAACTGTTTTTT

j_call: TRBJ2-3
v_call: TRBV7-2
clone_size: .
d_call: .
cdr3_aa: CASSNLRADTQYF
cdr3_nt: TGTGCCAGCAGCAATTTGAGGGCAGATACGCAGTATTTT

j_call: TRBJ1-6
v_call: TRBV5-1
clone_size: .
d_call: .
cdr3_aa: CASSFNQGSLHF
cdr3_nt: TGCGCCAGCAGCTTCAACCAGGGGTCCCTCCACTTT

j_call: TRBJ1-1
v_call: TRBV7-2
clone_size: once
d_call: .
cdr3_aa: CASSQAQGSNTEAFF
cdr3_nt: TGTGCCAGCAGCCAGGCTCAGGGCTCGAACACTGAAGCTTTCTTT